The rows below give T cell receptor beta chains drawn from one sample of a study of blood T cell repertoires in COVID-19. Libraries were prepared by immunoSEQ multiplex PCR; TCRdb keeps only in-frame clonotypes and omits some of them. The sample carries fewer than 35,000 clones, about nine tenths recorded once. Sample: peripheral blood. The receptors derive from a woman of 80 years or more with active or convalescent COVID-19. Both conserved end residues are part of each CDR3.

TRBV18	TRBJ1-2	CASSPRDSPNYGYTF
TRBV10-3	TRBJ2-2	CAINRDRTTGELFF
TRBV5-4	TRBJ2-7	CASSPGLAYEQYF
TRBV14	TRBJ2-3	CASSPGLAGGSDTQYF
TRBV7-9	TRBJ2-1	CASSLAKAGGTYNEQFF
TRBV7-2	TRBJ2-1	CASSLVSGGNEQFF
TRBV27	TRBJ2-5	CASRETGRETQYF
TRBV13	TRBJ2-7	CASRDGGYEQYF
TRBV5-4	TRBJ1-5	CASSRQGGNQPQHF
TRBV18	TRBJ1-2	CASSPGGSYGYTF
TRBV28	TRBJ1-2	CASSTQGGDPNYGYTF
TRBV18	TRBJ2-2	CASSPSGRIGELFF
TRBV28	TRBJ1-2	CASSSQSRAGGYTF
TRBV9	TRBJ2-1	CASSAQSGEYNEQFF
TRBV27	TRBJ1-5	CASSSQRGGTVSNQPQHF
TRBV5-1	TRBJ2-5	CASSRGTGGRETQYF
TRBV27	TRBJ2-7	CASRSQGRSSYEQYF